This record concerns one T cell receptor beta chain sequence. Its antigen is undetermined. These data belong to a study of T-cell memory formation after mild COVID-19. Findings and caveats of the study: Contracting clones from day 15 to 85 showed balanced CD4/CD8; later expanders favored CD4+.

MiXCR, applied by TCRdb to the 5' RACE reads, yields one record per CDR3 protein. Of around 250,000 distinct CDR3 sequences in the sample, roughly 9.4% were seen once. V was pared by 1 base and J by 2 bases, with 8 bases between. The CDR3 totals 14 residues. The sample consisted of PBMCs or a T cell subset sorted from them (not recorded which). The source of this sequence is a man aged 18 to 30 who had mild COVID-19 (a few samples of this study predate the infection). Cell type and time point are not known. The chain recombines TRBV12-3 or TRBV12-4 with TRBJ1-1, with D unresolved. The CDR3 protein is CASSLVQSNTEAFF. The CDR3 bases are TGTGCCAGCAGTTTAGTGCAGAGCAACACTGAAGCTTTCTTT.